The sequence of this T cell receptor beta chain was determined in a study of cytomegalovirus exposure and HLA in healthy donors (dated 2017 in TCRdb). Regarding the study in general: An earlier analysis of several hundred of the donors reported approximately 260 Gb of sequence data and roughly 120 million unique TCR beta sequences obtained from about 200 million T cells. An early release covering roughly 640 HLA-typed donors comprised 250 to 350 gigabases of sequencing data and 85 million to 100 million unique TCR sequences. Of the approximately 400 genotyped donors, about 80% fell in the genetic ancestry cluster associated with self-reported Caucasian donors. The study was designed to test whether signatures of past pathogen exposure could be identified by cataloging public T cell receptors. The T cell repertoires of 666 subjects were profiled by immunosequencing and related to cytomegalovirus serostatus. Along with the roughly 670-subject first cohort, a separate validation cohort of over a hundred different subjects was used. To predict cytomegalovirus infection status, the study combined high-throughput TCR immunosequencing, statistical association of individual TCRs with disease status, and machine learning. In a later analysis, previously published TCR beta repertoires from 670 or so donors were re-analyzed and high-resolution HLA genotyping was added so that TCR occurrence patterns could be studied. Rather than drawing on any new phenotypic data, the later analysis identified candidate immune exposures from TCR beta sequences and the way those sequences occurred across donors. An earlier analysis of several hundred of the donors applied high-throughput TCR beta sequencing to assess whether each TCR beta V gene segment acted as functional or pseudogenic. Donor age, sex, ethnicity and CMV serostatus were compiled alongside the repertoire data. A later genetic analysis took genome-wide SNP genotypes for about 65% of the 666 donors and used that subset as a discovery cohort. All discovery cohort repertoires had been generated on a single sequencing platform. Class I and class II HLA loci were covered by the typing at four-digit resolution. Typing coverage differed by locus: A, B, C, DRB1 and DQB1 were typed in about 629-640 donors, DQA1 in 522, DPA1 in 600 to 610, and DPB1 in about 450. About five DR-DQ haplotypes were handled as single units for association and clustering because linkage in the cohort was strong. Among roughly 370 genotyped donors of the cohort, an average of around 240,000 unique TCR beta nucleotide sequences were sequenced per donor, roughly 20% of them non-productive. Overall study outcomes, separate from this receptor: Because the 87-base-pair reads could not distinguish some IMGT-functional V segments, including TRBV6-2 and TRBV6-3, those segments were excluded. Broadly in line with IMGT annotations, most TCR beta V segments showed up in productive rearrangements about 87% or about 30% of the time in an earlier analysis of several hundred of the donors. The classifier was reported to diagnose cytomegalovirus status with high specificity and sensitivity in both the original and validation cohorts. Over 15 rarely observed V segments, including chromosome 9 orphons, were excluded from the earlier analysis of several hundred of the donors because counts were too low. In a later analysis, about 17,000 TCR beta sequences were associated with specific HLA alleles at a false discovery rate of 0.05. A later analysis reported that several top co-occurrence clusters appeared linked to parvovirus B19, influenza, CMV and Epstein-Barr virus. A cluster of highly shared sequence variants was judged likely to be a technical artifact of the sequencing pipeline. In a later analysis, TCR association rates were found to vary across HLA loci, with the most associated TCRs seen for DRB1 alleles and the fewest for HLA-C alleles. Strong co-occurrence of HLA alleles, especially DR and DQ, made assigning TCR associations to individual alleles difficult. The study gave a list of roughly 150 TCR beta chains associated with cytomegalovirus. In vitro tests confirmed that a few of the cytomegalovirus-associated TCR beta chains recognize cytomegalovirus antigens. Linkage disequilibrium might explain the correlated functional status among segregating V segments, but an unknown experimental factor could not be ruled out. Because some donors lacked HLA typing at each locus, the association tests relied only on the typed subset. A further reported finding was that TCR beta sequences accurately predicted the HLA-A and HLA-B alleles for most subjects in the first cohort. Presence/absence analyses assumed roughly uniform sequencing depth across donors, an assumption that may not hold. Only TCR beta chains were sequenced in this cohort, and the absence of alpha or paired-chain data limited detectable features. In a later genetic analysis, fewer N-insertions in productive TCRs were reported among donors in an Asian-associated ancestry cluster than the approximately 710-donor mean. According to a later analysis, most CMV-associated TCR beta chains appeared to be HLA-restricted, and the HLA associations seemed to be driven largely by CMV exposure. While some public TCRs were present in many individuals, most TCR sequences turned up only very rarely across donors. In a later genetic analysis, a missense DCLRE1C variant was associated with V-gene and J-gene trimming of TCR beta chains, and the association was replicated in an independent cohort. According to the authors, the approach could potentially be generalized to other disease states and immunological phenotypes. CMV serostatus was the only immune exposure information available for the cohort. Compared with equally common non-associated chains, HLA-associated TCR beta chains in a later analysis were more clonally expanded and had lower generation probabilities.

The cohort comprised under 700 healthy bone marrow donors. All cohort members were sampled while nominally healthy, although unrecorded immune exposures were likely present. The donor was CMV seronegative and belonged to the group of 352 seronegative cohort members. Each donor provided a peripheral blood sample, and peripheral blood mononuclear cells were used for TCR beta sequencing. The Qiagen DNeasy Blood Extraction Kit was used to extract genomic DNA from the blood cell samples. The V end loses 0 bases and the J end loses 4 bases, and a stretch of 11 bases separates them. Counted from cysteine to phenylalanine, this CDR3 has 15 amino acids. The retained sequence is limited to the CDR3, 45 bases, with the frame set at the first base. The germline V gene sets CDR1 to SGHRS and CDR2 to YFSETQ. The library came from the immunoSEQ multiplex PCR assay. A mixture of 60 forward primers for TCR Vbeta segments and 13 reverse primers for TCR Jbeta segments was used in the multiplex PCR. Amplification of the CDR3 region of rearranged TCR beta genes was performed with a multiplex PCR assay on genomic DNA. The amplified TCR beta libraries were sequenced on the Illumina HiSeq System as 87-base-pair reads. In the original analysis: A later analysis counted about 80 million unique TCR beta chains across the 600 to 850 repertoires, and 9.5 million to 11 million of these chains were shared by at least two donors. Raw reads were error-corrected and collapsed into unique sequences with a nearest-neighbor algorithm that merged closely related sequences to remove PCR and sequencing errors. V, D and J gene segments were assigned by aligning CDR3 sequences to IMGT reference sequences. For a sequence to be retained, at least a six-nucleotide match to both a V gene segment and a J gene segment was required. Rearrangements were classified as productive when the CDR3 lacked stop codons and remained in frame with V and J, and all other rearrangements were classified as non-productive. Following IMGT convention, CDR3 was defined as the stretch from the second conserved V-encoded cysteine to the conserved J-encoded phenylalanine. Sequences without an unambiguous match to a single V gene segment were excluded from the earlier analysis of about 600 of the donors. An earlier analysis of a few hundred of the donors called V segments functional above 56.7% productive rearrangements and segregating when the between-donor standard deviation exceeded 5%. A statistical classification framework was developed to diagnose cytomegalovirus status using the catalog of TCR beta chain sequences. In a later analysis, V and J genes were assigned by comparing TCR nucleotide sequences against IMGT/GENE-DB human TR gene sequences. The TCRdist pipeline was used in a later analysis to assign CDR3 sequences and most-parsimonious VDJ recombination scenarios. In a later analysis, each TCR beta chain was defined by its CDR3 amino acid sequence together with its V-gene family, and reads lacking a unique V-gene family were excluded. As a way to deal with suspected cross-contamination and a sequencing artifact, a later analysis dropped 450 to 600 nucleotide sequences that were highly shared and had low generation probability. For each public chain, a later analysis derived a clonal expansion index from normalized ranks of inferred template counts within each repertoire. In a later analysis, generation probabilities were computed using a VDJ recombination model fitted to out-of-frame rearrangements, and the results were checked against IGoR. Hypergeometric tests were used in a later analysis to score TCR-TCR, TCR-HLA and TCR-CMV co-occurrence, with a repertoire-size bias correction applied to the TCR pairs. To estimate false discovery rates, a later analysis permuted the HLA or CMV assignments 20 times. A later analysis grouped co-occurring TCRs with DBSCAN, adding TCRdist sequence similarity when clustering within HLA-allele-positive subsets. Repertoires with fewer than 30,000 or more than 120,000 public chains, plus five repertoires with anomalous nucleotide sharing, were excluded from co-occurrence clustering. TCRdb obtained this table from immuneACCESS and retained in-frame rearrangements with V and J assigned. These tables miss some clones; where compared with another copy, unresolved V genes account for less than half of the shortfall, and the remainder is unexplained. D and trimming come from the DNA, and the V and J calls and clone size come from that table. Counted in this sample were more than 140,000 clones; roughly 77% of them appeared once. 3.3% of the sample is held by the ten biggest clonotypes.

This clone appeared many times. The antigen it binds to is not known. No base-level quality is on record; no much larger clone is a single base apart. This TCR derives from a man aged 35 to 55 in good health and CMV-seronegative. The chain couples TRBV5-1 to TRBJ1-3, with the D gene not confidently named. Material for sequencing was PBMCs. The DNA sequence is TGCGCCAGCAGCTTGGGCGGCAGTCGAGGAAACACCATATATTTT. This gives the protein CASSLGGSRGNTIYF.